Shown below are 18 T cell receptor beta chains from a single sample sequenced in a study of T-cell reconstitution after alpha-beta-depleted transplantation in children. Unique molecular identifiers were built into the TCRbeta library. TCRdb re-analysed the PCR reads in MiXCR, keeping a single row per CDR3 protein. This table holds some 310,000 distinct CDR3 sequences, around 25% found once. The source was PBMCs, mostly from graft donor cells, collected 180 days after TCRalphabeta/CD19-depleted stem cell transplant. Receptor source: a male patient younger than 18 who had a stem cell transplant for acute lymphoblastic leukemia, so the T cells may come from the graft donor.

The chain combines TRBV18 with TRBJ1-4; TRBD1 matches at 8 bases. Losses at the gene ends were 3 bases for V and 10 bases for J; bases not matched to a gene: 10. CDR3 length equals 15 residues. Germline assignment: CDR1 KGHSH and CDR2 LQKENI. The CDR3 DNA follows: TGTGCCAGCTCACCGCGGACAGGGCCCTTAGGAAAACTGTTTTTT. As protein: CASSPRTGPLGKLFF.

The gene calls are TRBV7-3 and TRBJ2-1; 10 bases fit TRBD1. The V gene end was trimmed by 1 base and the J gene end by 2 bases; junction bases not matched to a gene: 2. CDR1 and CDR2 from the germline V gene are SGHTA and FQGTGA. The CDR3 consists of 16 residues. CDR3 sequence (DNA): TGTGCCAGCAGCTTAAGCGGGACAGGGGCCTACAATGAGCAGTTCTTC. Translating it yields CASSLSGTGAYNEQFF.

The chain has TRBV6-5 and TRBJ2-3, with 10 bases that match TRBD2. V was clipped by 0 bases and J by 3 bases; unmatched bases: 3. Germline values: CDR1 MNHEY, CDR2 SVGAGI. There are 16 residues in the CDR3. The CDR3 region has the DNA TGTGCCAGCAGTTACTCCGCTAGCGGGAGAACAGATACGCAGTATTTT. Amino acids: CASSYSASGRTDTQYF.

In the case of this clonotype: The junction departs from the called germline gene at one end, perhaps through a read error. The chain recombines TRBV10-1 with TRBJ2-1, with 11 nucleotides matching TRBD2. The V gene's germline CDR1 is WNHNN and CDR2 SYGVQD (reference sequence). The CDR3 covers 15 residues. The CDR3 bases are TGCGCCAGCAGTGAGTCGACTAGCGGGGCCCCTGAGCAGCTCTTC. This gives the protein CASSESTSGAPEQLF.

The chain is built from TRBV7-2 and TRBJ1-5, with D unresolved. V was shortened by 5 bases and J by 4 bases, with 21 bases between the two germline ends. This CDR3 has 17 residues. The germline V gene has CDR1 SGHTA and CDR2 FQGNSA. The CDR3 protein is CASSPEKGRGRNQPQHF. The DNA for the CDR3 is TGTGCCAGCAGCCCTGAGAAGGGCCGAGGCAGGAATCAGCCCCAGCATTTT. The full variable domain, its missing parts supplied by reference TRBV7-2 and TRBJ1-5, is GAGVSQSPSNKVTEKGKDVELRCDPISGHTALYWYRQSLGQGLEFLIYFQGNSAPDKSGLPSDRFSAERTGGSVSTLTIQRTQQEDSAVYLCASSPEKGRGRNQPQHFGDGTRLSIL.

This clonotype was seen only once. The chain combines TRBV7-6 with TRBJ2-1; 11 bases line up with TRBD2. The CDR3 contains 14 residues. CDR1 and CDR2 from the germline V gene are SGHVS and FNYEAQ. V lost 5 bases to trimming and J lost 12 bases; unmatched junction nucleotides: 9. The CDR3 DNA is TGTGCCAGCAGCCTTAGCGGGAGGGCCGTAGGGCAGTTCTTC. This sequence encodes CASSLSGRAVGQFF.

This clonotype was observed a few times. The chain combines TRBV9 with TRBJ2-2; the D is unclear. Germline CDR1 reads SGDLS; CDR2 reads YYNGEE. V lost 3 bases and J lost 4, with 4 bases in between. The CDR3 loop spans 12 amino acids. Here the CDR3 reads CASSDSTGELFF. The CDR3 bases are TGTGCCAGCAGCGACTCCACCGGGGAGCTGTTTTTT.

This clonotype was found a few times. The gene calls are TRBV5-1 and TRBJ1-4; D ambiguous. Per germline, CDR1 SGHRS and CDR2 YFSETQ. The CDR3 is 13 amino acids. V was shortened by 3 bases and J by 8 bases, with 11 bases between the two germline ends. CDR3 loop: CASSSPKREKLFF. Written as DNA, the CDR3 is TGCGCCAGCAGCTCACCCAAACGAGAAAAACTGTTTTTT. The whole variable domain, remainder taken from reference TRBV5-1 and TRBJ1-4, is KAGVTQTPRYLIKTRGQQVTLSCSPISGHRSVSWYQQTPGQGLQFLFEYFSETQRNKGNFPGRFSGRQFSNSRSEMNVSTLELGDSALYLCASSSPKREKLFFGSGTQLSVL.

The chain employs TRBV7-9 and TRBJ1-5; D might be TRBD1 (5 bases). Per germline, CDR1 SEHNR and CDR2 FQNEAQ (reference sequence). This CDR3 has 16 amino acids. With 4 bases removed from V and 2 bases from J, the gap between germline ends came to 15 bases. The CDR3 nucleotides read TGTGCCAGCAGCTCCTTAGGGGACGCTCGCAATCAGCCCCAGCATTTT. Amino acid sequence: CASSSLGDARNQPQHF.

This chain joins TRBV20-1 and TRBJ1-1; D is ambiguous. The V end was cut by 6 bases, the J end by 0 bases, with 11 bases between. Looked up from germline, CDR1 is DFQATT and CDR2 is SNEGSKA (reference sequence). The CDR3 runs 13 residues. This chain's CDR3 is CSAGSLMNTEAFF. The CDR3, as DNA: TGCAGTGCGGGCAGCCTCATGAACACTGAAGCTTTCTTT.

The chain is built from TRBV20-1 and TRBJ2-7; weak D call: TRBD1 (6 bases). CDR3 length: 14 amino acids. Germline loops: CDR1 DFQATT, CDR2 SNEGSKA (reference sequence). Trimming pared 6 bases from V and 2 bases from J, leaving 17 bases between. CDR3 coding DNA: TGCAGTGCCTCGGGACAAGGGGGACCCTACGAGCAGTACTTC. Translation gives CSASGQGGPYEQYF.

The rearrangement uses TRBV20-1 and TRBJ2-1; D gene unclear. The germline V gene encodes CDR1 DFQATT and CDR2 SNEGSKA (reference sequence). V lost 7 bases, J lost 5 bases, and 21 bases lay in between. This CDR3 comprises 15 residues. The DNA of the CDR3 is TGCAGTGGAGGCCCTCAACTTCGGGTCGACAATGAGCAGTTCTTC. Amino acid sequence: CSGGPQLRVDNEQFF.

Notes on this clonotype: As the CDR3 is not closed by the conserved phenylalanine or tryptophan, this likely results from a read error. The gene calls are TRBV20-1 and TRBJ2-7; possibly TRBD2 for D (6 bases). This CDR3 is built from 14 residues. In germline, CDR1 is DFQATT, CDR2 SNEGSKA (reference sequence). The V end was cut by 5 bases, the J end by 0 bases, with 14 bases between. The CDR3 loop reads CSARGLTSSYEQYL. In DNA form, the CDR3 reads TGCAGTGCTCGGGGACTCACGAGCTCCTACGAGCAGTACTTG.

This chain links TRBV12-3 or TRBV12-4 with TRBJ1-2; 7 bases are a match to TRBD1. The CDR3 has 16 amino acids. J lost 4 bases, V lost 6 bases, and 14 bases had no gene match. CDR3 region: CASSRKGFRDSYGYTF. The CDR3 bases are TGTGCCAGCAGCAGAAAGGGCTTCCGGGACAGCTATGGCTACACCTTC.

In its sample, this clonotype was seen a few times. The chain carries TRBV20-1 and TRBJ2-1; no firm D call. V gave up 3 bases and J gave up 1 base, with 7 bases separating them. This CDR3 region has 13 residues. Looked up from germline, CDR1 is DFQATT and CDR2 is SNEGSKA (reference sequence). CDR3 protein: CSARLVSYNEQFF. CDR3 bases: TGCAGTGCTAGGCTGGTGTCCTACAATGAGCAGTTCTTC.

The chain recombines TRBV20-1 with TRBJ1-1; TRBD1 is a possible D gene (6 bases). The CDR3 is 13 amino acids. V was trimmed by 6 bases and J by 5 bases, leaving 16 bases between them. Germline V gene data show CDR1 as DFQATT and CDR2 as SNEGSKA (reference sequence). CDR3 sequence (DNA): TGCAGTGCCCAGGGGCCCCCGGGGACTGAAGCTTTCTTT. Protein sequence: CSAQGPPGTEAFF.

The chain joins TRBV14 to TRBJ2-7; D call uncertain. CDR3 length: 14 residues. Germline CDR1 reads SGHDN; CDR2 reads FVKESK. Deletions cut 1 base from V and 4 bases from J, with 11 bases between. CDR3 nucleotides: TGTGCCAGCAGCCAAGGACTCCAAGGGTACGAGCAGTACTTC. Its translation: CASSQGLQGYEQYF.

Many counts were recorded for this clonotype. The chain employs TRBV5-1 and TRBJ2-5, with unresolved D. Trimming left V 5 bases short and J 5 bases short, with 7 bases between. The CDR3 covers 11 residues. Germline V gene sequence: CDR1 SGHRS, CDR2 YFSETQ. CDR3 region: CASRSVETQYF. The CDR3 coding sequence is TGCGCCAGCAGATCGGTGGAGACCCAGTACTTC.